The T cell receptor beta chain described here comes from a study of identifying expanded T cells in peripheral blood. Points from the study as a whole: Variance in clone template counts between approximately two-week samples significantly increased with total template count across all healthy donors. Differentially abundant clones: 0.95 to 1.5 between replicates, about 16 at around 15 days, less than 25 at four.

Healthy donors had no documented immune events, such as infections, while sampled. This table comes from immunoSEQ multiplex PCR, and its TCRdb copy is limited to in-frame clones, with some not included. The repertoire holds tens of thousands of clones, with roughly four fifths as singletons. CDR3 length equals 15 residues. With V trimmed by 1 base and J by 7 bases, 5 bases remained unmatched. Germline values: CDR1 SGDLS, CDR2 YYNGEE. Note on this clone: Its antigen is still unknown.

V is TRBV9 and J is TRBJ2-3; TRBD2 matches 11 bases. Sequencing was done on a sample of blood. The sequence came from a person aged 18 to 70 in good health. DNA of the CDR3: TGTGCCAGCAGCGTACCGGGACTAGCGGACCATACGCAGTATTTT. Translation gives CASSVPGLADHTQYF.